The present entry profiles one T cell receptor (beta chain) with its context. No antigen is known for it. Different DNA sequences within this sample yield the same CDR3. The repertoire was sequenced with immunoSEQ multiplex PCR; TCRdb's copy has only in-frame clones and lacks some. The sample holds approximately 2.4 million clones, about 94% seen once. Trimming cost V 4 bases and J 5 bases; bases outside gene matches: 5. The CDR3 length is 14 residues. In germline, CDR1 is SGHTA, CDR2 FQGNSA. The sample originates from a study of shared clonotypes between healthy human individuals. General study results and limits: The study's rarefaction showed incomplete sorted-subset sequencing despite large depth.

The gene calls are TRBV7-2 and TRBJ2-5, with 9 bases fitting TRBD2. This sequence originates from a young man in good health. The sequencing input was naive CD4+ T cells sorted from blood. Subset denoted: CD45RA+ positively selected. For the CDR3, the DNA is TGTGCCAGCAGCTCGGGACTAGCCCAGGAGACCCAGTACTTC. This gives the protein CASSSGLAQETQYF.